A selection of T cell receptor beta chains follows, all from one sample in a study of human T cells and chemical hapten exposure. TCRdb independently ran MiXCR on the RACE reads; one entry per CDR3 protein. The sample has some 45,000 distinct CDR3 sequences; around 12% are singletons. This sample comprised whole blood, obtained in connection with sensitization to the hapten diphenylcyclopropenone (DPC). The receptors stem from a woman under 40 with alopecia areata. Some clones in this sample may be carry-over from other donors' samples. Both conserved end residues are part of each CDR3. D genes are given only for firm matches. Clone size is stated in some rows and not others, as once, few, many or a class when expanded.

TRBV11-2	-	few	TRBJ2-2	CASSLSFTGELFF	TGTGCCAGCAGCTTATCTTTCACCGGGGAGCTGTTTTTT
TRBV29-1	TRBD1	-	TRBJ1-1	CSVEDPDRGNTEAFF	TGCAGCGTTGAAGACCCCGACAGGGGGAACACTGAAGCTTTCTTT
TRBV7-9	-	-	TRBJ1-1	CASSLAPTEAFF	TGTGCCAGCAGCTTAGCGCCCACTGAAGCTTTCTTT
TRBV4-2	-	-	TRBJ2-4	CASSQDWARPGIQYF	TGTGCCAGCAGCCAAGATTGGGCGAGACCTGGCATTCAGTACTTC
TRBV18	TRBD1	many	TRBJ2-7	CASSPFRGTPYEQYF	TGTGCCAGCTCACCGTTCAGGGGGACCCCCTACGAGCAGTACTTC
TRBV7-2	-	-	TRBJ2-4	CASSLTSDGAKNIQYF	TGTGCCAGCAGCTTAACCTCCGACGGAGCCAAAAACATTCAGTACTTC
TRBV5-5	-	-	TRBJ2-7	CASSLTPSAGDYEQYF	TGTGCCAGCAGCTTGACCCCCTCAGCAGGTGACTACGAGCAGTACTTC
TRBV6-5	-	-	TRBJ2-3	CASSPRSDTQYF	TGTGCCAGCAGTCCCCGGTCAGATACGCAGTATTTT
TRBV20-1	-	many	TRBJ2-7	CSVWRENSYEQYF	TGCAGTGTTTGGAGAGAAAACTCCTACGAGCAGTACTTC
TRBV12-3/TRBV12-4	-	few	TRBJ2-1	CASSLVGGYNEQFF	TGTGCCAGCAGTTTAGTGGGCGGCTACAATGAGCAGTTCTTC
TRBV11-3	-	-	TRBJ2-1	CASSLEGTRLGNEQFF	TGTGCCAGCAGCTTAGAAGGGACCAGGCTGGGCAATGAGCAGTTCTTC
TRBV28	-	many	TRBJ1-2	CASSTGRLTNYGYTF	TGTGCCAGCAGCACGGGACGTCTCACTAACTATGGCTACACCTTC
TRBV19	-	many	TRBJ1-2	CASNLGGAVRYGYTF	TGTGCCAGTAACCTGGGAGGGGCTGTGCGGTATGGCTACACCTTC
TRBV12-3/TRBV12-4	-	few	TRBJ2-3	CASSSVGGENTDTQYF	TGTGCCAGCAGCTCGGTCGGCGGGGAAAACACAGATACGCAGTATTTT
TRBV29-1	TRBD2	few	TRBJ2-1	CSVEPGTIVGGEFF	TGCAGCGTAGAACCCGGGACTATCGTCGGCGGGGAGTTCTTC
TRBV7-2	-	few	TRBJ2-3	CASSLAATDTQYF	TGTGCCAGCAGCTTAGCGGCAACAGATACGCAGTATTTT
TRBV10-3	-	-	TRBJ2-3	CAMAATQGTDTQYF	TGTGCCATGGCCGCCACGCAAGGCACAGATACGCAGTATTTT
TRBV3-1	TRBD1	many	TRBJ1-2	CASSQGPTGSLYGYTF	TGTGCCAGCAGCCAGGGTCCGACAGGGTCCCTCTATGGCTACACCTTC
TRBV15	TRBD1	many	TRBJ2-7	CATSRDRPRQGKSSYEQYF	TGTGCCACCAGCAGAGATCGACCGCGACAGGGGAAGAGCTCCTACGAGCAGTACTTC
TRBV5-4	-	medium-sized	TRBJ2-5	CASSDDIGGLETQYF	TGTGCCAGCAGTGACGATATCGGAGGGCTGGAGACCCAGTACTTC
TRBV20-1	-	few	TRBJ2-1	CSAGRLGSQFF	TGCAGTGCTGGCAGACTGGGATCGCAGTTCTTC
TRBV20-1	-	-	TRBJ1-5	CSAGVTGQPQHF	TGCAGTGCTGGAGTGACAGGACAGCCCCAGCATTTT
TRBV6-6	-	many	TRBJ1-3	CASGGALSGNTIYF	TGTGCCAGCGGGGGGGCGCTCTCTGGAAACACCATATATTTT
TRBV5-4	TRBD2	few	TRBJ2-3	CASSPLTSGKSPDTQYF	TGTGCCAGCAGCCCCCTGACTAGCGGGAAGTCCCCCGATACGCAGTATTTT
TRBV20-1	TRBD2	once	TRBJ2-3	CSATLAGGLDTQYF	TGCAGTGCCACCCTAGCGGGAGGGTTGGATACGCAGTATTTT
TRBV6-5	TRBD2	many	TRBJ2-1	CASSRLSGRAGEQFF	TGTGCCAGCAGTCGACTGAGCGGGAGGGCGGGCGAGCAGTTCTTC
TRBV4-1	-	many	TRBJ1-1	CASSPRGQGMGTEAFF	TGCGCCAGCAGCCCGCGAGGGCAGGGGATGGGCACTGAAGCTTTCTTT
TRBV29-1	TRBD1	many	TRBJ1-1	CSGAGGWGMNTEAFF	TGCAGCGGTGCAGGGGGCTGGGGCATGAACACTGAAGCTTTCTTT
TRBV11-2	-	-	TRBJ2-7	CASSLGNYDQYF	TGTGCCAGCAGCTTGGGGAACTACGATCAGTACTTC
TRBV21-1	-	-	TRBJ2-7	CASSKARGQGTPYEQYF	TGTGCCAGCAGCAAAGCTAGGGGTCAAGGCACCCCCTACGAGCAGTACTTC
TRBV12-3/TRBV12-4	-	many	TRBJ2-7	CASSPDRGYEQYF	TGTGCCAGCAGTCCCGATCGGGGCTACGAGCAGTACTTC
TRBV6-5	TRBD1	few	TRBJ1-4	CASSYSGTDYRKLFF	TGTGCCAGCAGTTACTCGGGGACAGACTATCGAAAACTGTTTTTT
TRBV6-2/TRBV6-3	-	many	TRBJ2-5	CASSQLSLEETQYF	TGTGCCAGCAGTCAGCTCTCCCTAGAAGAGACCCAGTACTTC
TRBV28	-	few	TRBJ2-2	CASTVRVTGELFF	TGTGCCAGCACTGTTAGGGTCACCGGGGAGCTGTTTTTT
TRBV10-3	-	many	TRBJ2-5	CAISTGTIQETQYF	TGTGCCATCAGTACCGGGACCATCCAAGAGACCCAGTACTTC
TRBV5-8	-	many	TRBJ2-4	CASSLEQLAKNIQYF	TGTGCCAGCAGCTTGGAACAGCTAGCCAAAAACATTCAGTACTTC
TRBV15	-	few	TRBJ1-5	CATSRDYQPQHF	TGTGCCACCAGCAGAGATTATCAGCCCCAGCATTTT
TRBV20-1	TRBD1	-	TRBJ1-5	CRPYRGPNQPQHF	TGCAGACCATACAGGGGGCCCAATCAGCCCCAGCATTTT
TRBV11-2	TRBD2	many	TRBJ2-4	CASSGSPGLARNIQYF	TGTGCCAGCAGCGGGAGTCCGGGACTAGCGAGGAACATTCAGTACTTC
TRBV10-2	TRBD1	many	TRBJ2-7	CASRISPGGASDEQYF	TGCGCCAGCAGGATCTCGCCAGGGGGCGCGTCGGACGAGCAGTACTTC
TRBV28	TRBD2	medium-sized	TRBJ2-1	CASSLVVAGLSSYNEQFF	TGTGCCAGCAGTTTGGTGGTAGCGGGGTTGAGCTCCTACAATGAGCAGTTCTTC
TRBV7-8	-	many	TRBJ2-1	CASSLVLRQYNEQFF	TGTGCCAGCAGCTTAGTGTTACGGCAATACAATGAGCAGTTCTTC
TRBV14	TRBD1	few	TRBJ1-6	CASSQDPRQGKVYNSPLHF	TGTGCCAGCAGCCAAGACCCCCGACAGGGAAAAGTTTATAATTCACCCCTCCACTTT
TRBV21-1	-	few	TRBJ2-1	CASSKTGTGQKREVNEQFF	TGTGCCAGCAGCAAAACCGGGACAGGGCAAAAACGGGAGGTCAATGAGCAGTTCTTC
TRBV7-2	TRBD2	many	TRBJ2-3	CASSLVGGRASTDTQYF	TGTGCCAGCAGCTTAGTGGGCGGGAGGGCCTCCACAGATACGCAGTATTTT
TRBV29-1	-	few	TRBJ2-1	CSVEAAYNEQFF	TGCAGCGTTGAGGCGGCCTACAATGAGCAGTTCTTC
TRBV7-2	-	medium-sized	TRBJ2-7	CASSLAVNYEQYF	TGTGCCAGCAGCTTAGCGGTCAACTACGAGCAGTACTTC
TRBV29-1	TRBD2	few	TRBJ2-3	CSVAGLAATDTQYF	TGCAGCGTTGCGGGACTAGCGGCCACAGATACGCAGTATTTT
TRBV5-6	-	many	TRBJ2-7	CASSSAGTPPYEQYF	TGTGCCAGCAGCTCCGCCGGGACTCCACCCTACGAGCAGTACTTC
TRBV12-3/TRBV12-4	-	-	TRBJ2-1	CASSFTHNEQFF	TGTGCCAGCAGTTTTACACACAATGAGCAGTTCTTC
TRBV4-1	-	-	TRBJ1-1	CASSQVDRMNTEAFF	TGCGCTAGCAGCCAAGTAGACAGGATGAACACTGAAGCTTTCTTT
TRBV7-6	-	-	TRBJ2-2	CASSLNTGELFF	TGTGCCAGCAGTCTTAACACCGGGGAGCTGTTTTTT
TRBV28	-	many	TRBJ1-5	CASRVPGQEYQPQHF	TGTGCCAGCAGGGTACCGGGACAAGAATATCAGCCCCAGCATTTT
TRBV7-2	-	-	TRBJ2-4	CASRLLAKNIQYF	TGTGCCAGCAGACTACTAGCCAAAAACATTCAGTACTTC